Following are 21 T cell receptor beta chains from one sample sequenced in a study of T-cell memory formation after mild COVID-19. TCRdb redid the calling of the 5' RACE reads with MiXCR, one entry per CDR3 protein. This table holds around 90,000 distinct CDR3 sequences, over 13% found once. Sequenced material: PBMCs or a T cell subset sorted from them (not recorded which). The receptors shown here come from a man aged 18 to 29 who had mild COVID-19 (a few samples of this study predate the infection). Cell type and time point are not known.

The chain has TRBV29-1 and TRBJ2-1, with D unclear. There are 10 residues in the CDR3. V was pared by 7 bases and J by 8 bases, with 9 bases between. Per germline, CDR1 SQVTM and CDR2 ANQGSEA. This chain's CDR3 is CSATSYEQFF. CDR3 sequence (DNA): TGCAGCGCAACGAGCTATGAGCAGTTCTTC.

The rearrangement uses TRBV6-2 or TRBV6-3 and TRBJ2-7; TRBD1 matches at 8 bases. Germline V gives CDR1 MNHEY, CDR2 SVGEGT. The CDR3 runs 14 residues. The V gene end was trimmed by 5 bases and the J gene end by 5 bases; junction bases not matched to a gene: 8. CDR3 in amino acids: CASSKGQVFDEQYF. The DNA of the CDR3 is TGTGCCAGCAGTAAGGGACAGGTTTTCGACGAGCAGTACTTC.

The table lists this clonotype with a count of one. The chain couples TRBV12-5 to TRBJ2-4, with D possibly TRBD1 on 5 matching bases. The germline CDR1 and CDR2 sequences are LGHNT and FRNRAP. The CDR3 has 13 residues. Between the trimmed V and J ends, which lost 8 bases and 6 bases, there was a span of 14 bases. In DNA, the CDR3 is TGTGCTAGTCAGGGCTTGGAGAGAAACATTCAGTACTTC. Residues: CASQGLERNIQYF.

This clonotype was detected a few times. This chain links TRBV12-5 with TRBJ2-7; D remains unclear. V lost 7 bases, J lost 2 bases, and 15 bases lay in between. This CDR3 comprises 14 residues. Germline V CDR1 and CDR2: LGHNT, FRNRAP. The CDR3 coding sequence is TGTGCTAGTGTTCCTCAATCGGAACCCTACGAGCAGTACTTC. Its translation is CASVPQSEPYEQYF.

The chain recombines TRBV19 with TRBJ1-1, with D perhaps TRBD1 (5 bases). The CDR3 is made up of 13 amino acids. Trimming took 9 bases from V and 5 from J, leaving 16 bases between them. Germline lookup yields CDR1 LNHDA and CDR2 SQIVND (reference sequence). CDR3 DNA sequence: TGTGCCAGCGCCCGTGGGGGTGGGACTGAAGCTTTCTTT. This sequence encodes CASARGGGTEAFF.

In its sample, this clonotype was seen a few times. The CDR3 spells CASTRRRDGNEQFF. The DNA for the CDR3 is TGTGCCAGCACCCGAAGGCGGGACGGCAATGAGCAGTTCTTC. The V call is TRBV9, the J call TRBJ2-1; tentative D call: TRBD2 (6 bases). This CDR3 region has 14 residues. The V end lost 6 bases, the J end lost 6 bases, and 16 bases lay between the germline ends. CDR1 is SGDLS and CDR2 is YYNGEE in the germline V gene. The full variable domain, in which reference TRBV9 and TRBJ2-1 provide the parts outside the CDR3, is DSGVTQTPKHLITATGQRVTLRCSPRSGDLSVYWYQQSLDQGLQFLIQYYNGEERAKGNILERFSAQQFPDLHSELNLSSLELGDSALYFCASTRRRDGNEQFFGPGTRLTVL.

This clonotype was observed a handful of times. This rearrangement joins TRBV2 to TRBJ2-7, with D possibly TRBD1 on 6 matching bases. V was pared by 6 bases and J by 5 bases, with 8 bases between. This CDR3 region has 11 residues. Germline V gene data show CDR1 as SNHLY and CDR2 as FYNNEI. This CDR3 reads CASRQGNEQYV. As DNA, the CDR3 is TGTGCCAGCAGACAGGGCAACGAGCAGTACGTC.

In nucleotides, the CDR3 is TGTGCCAGCAGCCAAGGGACAGGGGTGGGTCTTGAAGCTTTCTTT. Its translation is CASSQGTGVGLEAFF. The chain uses TRBV7-3 and TRBJ1-1; 10 bases agree with TRBD1. The CDR3 loop spans 15 amino acids. With 5 bases clipped from V and 7 bases from J, the junction kept 10 bases outside the gene matches. The germline V gene has CDR1 SGHTA and CDR2 FQGTGA.

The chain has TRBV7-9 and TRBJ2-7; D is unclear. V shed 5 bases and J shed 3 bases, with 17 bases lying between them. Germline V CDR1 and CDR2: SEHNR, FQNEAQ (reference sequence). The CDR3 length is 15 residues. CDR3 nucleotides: TGTGCCAGCAGCCCGCCCGTTCAGCGCTACTACGAGCAGTACTTC. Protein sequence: CASSPPVQRYYEQYF. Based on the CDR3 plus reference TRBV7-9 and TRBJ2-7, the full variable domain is DTGVSQNPRHKITKRGQNVTFRCDPISEHNRLYWYRQTLGQGPEFLTYFQNEAQLEKSRLLSDRFSAERPKGSFSTLEIQRTEQGDSAMYLCASSPPVQRYYEQYFGPGTRLTVT.

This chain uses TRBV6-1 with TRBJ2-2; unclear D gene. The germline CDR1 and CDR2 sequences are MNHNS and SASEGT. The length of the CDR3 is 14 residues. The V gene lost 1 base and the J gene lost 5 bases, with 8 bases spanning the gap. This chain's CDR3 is CASSEGAETGELFF. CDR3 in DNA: TGTGCCAGCAGTGAAGGGGCAGAAACCGGGGAGCTGTTTTTT.

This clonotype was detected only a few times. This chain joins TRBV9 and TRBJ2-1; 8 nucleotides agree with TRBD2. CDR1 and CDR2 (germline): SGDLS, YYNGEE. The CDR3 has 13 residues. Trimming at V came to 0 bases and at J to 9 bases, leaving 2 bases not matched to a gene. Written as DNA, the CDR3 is TGTGCCAGCAGCGTAGTCACTAGCGGTGAGCAGTTCTTC. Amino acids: CASSVVTSGEQFF.

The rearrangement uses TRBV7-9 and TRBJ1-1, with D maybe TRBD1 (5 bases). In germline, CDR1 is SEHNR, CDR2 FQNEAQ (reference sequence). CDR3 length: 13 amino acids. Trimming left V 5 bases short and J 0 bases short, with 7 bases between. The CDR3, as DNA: TGTGCCAGCAGCGCGACAGTGAACACTGAAGCTTTCTTT. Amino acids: CASSATVNTEAFF.

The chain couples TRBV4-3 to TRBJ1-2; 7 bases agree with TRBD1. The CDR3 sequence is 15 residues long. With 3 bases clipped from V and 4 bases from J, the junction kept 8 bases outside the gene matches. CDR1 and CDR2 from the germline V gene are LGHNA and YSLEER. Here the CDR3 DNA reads TGCGCCAGCAGCCAGGAGACTGGGACAGCCTATGGCTACACCTTC. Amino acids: CASSQETGTAYGYTF.

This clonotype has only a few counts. Written as DNA, the CDR3 is TGTGCCAGCAGCCTCCTCGCGGGGGTGTACAATGAGCAGTTCTTC. Translated, it gives CASSLLAGVYNEQFF. The chain is built from TRBV7-2 and TRBJ2-1, with 7 nucleotides matching TRBD2. CDR1 is SGHTA and CDR2 is FQGNSA in the germline V gene. After removal of 5 bases from V and 4 bases from J, the junction contained 8 bases not matched to a gene. This CDR3 has 15 residues.

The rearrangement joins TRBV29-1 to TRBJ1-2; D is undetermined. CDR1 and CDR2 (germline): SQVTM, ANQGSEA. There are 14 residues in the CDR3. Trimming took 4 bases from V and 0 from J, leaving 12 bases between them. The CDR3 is CSVGARGANYGYTF. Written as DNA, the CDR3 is TGCAGCGTTGGGGCTCGGGGAGCTAACTATGGCTACACCTTC.

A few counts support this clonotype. CDR3 coding DNA: TGCGCCAGCAGCTATACAGGGGATCAGCCCCAGCATTTT. Encoded protein: CASSYTGDQPQHF. V and J are TRBV4-1 and TRBJ1-5; 7 nucleotides align to TRBD1. CDR1 is MGHRA, CDR2 YSYEKL, per germline. The CDR3 is 13 residues long. After removal of 5 bases from V and 5 bases from J, the junction contained 3 bases not matched to a gene.

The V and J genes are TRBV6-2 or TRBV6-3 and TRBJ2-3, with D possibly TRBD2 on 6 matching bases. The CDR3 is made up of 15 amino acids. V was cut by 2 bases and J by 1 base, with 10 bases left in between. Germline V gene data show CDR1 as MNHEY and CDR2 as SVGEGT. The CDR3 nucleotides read TGTGCCAGCAGTTACGCGGGCGGGGGCACAGATACGCAGTATTTT. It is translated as CASSYAGGGTDTQYF.

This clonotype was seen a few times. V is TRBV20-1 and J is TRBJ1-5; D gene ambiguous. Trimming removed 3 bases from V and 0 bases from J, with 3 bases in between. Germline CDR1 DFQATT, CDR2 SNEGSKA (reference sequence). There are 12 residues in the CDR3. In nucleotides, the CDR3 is TGCAGTGCTAGGTATAGCAATCAGCCCCAGCATTTT. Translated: CSARYSNQPQHF.

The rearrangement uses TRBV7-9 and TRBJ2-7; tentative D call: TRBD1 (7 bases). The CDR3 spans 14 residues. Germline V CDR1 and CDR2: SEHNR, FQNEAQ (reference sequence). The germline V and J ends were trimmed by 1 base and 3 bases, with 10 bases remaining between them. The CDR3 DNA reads TGTGCCAGCAGCTTAGGTCAGGGGGGCTACGAGCAGTACTTC. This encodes CASSLGQGGYEQYF.

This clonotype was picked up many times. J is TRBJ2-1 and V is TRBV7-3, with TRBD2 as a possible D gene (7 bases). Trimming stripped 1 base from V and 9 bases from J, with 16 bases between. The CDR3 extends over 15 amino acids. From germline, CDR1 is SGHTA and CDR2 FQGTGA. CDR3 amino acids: CASSLSGGAGGEQFF. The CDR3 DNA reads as TGTGCCAGCAGCTTAAGCGGGGGCGCCGGTGGTGAGCAGTTCTTC.

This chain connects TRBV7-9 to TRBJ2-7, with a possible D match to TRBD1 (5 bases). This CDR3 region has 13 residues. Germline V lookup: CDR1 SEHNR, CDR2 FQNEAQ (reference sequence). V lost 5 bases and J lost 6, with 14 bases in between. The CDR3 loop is CASSLGRVSEQYV. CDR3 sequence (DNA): TGTGCCAGCAGCCTGGGCAGGGTTTCCGAGCAGTACGTC.